The 17 T cell receptor beta chains in this list originate from one sample, sequenced in a study of blood T cell repertoires in COVID-19 (dated by TCRdb to 2019 to 2021). Receptors were amplified or captured by the immunoSEQ multiplex PCR assay. The table comes from immuneACCESS by way of TCRdb, which keeps in-frame sequences with V and J called. Part of the clones is missing from these tables; in studies checked, under half for an unresolved V gene and the rest for unknown reasons. The table for this sample lists approximately 83,000 clones; around four fifths of them were counted only once. The ten largest clonotypes hold 3% to 4% of the sample. The sequenced sample was peripheral blood. The origin of the receptors is a man aged 45-60 years with acute or convalescent COVID-19.

This clone was observed once. The rearrangement joins TRBV30 to TRBJ1-5; TRBD1 is a possible D gene (5 bases). V was cut by 4 bases and J by 6 bases, with 16 bases left in between. There are 14 residues in the CDR3. Germline V lookup: CDR1 GTSNPN, CDR2 SVGIG (reference sequence). CDR3 residues: CAWTAGGGGQPQHF. The CDR3, as DNA: TGTGCCTGGACCGCGGGGGGGGGAGGTCAGCCCCAGCATTTT.

The chain is built from TRBV28 and TRBJ2-3, with 7 nucleotides matching TRBD1. The CDR3 has 15 residues. V lost 3 bases to trimming and J lost 2 bases; unmatched junction nucleotides: 5. From germline, CDR1 is MDHEN and CDR2 SYDVKM. CDR3 in amino acids: CASSLTDRATDTQYF. In DNA form, the CDR3 reads TGTGCCAGCAGTTTGACAGACAGGGCCACAGATACGCAGTATTTT.

About this clone: Its ends do not fully match the called genes, so a read error is possible. This specimen includes other DNA sequences encoding the same CDR3. The chain employs TRBV5-4 and TRBJ2-6; 7 positions agree with TRBD2. The V gene's germline CDR1 is SGHNT and CDR2 YYREEE (reference sequence). The CDR3 has 17 amino acids. This CDR3 is CASSLAGRASGANVLTF. The CDR3 nucleotides read TGTGCCAGCAGCTTGGCGGGGAGGGCCTCTGGAGCCAACGTCCTGACTTTC.

The chain combines TRBV4-2 with TRBJ2-3; 8 bases map to TRBD2. Unmatched junction bases numbered 12, after V lost 0 bases and J lost 1 base. The V gene's germline CDR1 is LGHNA and CDR2 YNFKEQ. The CDR3 covers 19 residues. CDR3 protein: CASSQELGGLAGRTDTQYF. The CDR3 DNA reads TGTGCCAGCAGCCAAGAGTTGGGGGGGCTAGCGGGTCGCACAGATACGCAGTATTTT.

The chain recombines TRBV4-3 with TRBJ2-3, with 12 bases identical to TRBD2. The CDR3 runs to 17 residues. Germline V gene sequence: CDR1 LGHNA, CDR2 YSLEER. The V segment lost 0 bases and the J segment 1 base; nucleotides outside the gene matches: 2. For the CDR3, the DNA is TGCGCCAGCAGCCAAGATTGGACTAGCGGGGGCACAGATACGCAGTATTTT. Translation gives CASSQDWTSGGTDTQYF.

The chain carries TRBV30 and TRBJ2-5; tentatively, D is TRBD1 (6 bases). V shed 5 bases and J shed 5 bases, with 12 bases lying between them. Germline loops: CDR1 GTSNPN, CDR2 SVGIG (reference sequence). This CDR3 region has 12 residues. In nucleotides, the CDR3 is TGTGCCTGGTCACAGGGTGGGGAGACCCAGTACTTC. Protein sequence: CAWSQGGETQYF.

The V and J genes are TRBV2 and TRBJ1-5, with 8 bases identical to TRBD1. Germline-derived CDR1 and CDR2 are SNHLY and FYNNEI. The CDR3 has 15 residues. The trim removed 2 bases at V and 3 bases at J, leaving 3 bases unmatched. In DNA form, the CDR3 reads TGTGCCAGCAGTGAATGGGACAGGAACAATCAGCCCCAGCATTTT. This sequence encodes CASSEWDRNNQPQHF.

This clone was seen only a few times. V usage is TRBV28 and J usage is TRBJ1-1, with D maybe TRBD1 (6 bases). The CDR3 length is 15 residues. Germline CDR1 reads MDHEN; CDR2 reads SYDVKM. The V end was cut by 4 bases, the J end by 3 bases, with 15 bases between. The CDR3 nucleotides are TGTGCCAGCAGTTCCCCACTCGAGGGGGACACTGAAGCTTTCTTT. Translating gives CASSSPLEGDTEAFF. Complete variable domain (other parts from reference TRBV28 and TRBJ1-1): DVKVTQSSRYLVKRTGEKVFLECVQDMDHENMFWYRQDPGLGLRLIYFSYDVKMKEKGDIPEGYSVSREKKERFSLILESASTNQTSMYLCASSSPLEGDTEAFFGQGTRLTVV.

The chain carries TRBV18 and TRBJ2-7, with 7 bases that match TRBD1. Germline values: CDR1 KGHSH, CDR2 LQKENI. The CDR3 is 15 residues long. Unmatched junction bases numbered 4, after V lost 2 bases and J lost 0 bases. The DNA of the CDR3 is TGTGCCAGCTCACCAAAACAGGGGCACTCCTACGAGCAGTACTTC. As protein: CASSPKQGHSYEQYF.

V and J are TRBV11-3 and TRBJ2-1; 8 bases fit TRBD2. V lost 5 bases, J lost 0 bases, and 6 bases stayed unmatched. This CDR3 has 16 amino acids. Germline V lookup: CDR1 SGHNT, CDR2 YENEEA. As DNA, the CDR3 is TGTGCCAGCAGCGGACCACTAGCGGCCTCCTACAATGAGCAGTTCTTC. Its protein product is CASSGPLAASYNEQFF.

This chain connects TRBV6-5 to TRBJ1-1; weak D call: TRBD1 (5 bases). The ends were cut back, 5 bases at V and 5 bases at J, with 18 bases in the middle. Per the germline V gene, CDR1 is MNHEY and CDR2 is SVGAGI. The CDR3 extends over 15 amino acids. The DNA for the CDR3 is TGTGCCAGCAGTCCCCGGGGGGGGGTAGGTACTGAAGCTTTCTTT. Translated: CASSPRGGVGTEAFF.

This chain connects TRBV24-1 to TRBJ1-1, with TRBD1 as a possible D gene (6 bases). The V end was cut by 7 bases, the J end by 1 base, with 9 bases between. This CDR3 has 13 residues. CDR1 and CDR2 (germline): KGHDR, SFDVKD. The CDR3 bases are TGTGCCACCAGAAGGACAGCGAACACTGAAGCTTTCTTT. Protein product: CATRRTANTEAFF.

The chain is built from TRBV11-3 and TRBJ2-7; 7 bases line up with TRBD1. J was trimmed by 6 bases and V by 3 bases; bases with no gene match: 2. In germline, CDR1 is SGHNT, CDR2 YENEEA. CDR3 length: 12 amino acids. The CDR3 loop reads CASSFSGGEQYF. In nucleotides, the CDR3 is TGTGCCAGCAGCTTTTCAGGGGGCGAGCAGTACTTC.

The genes are TRBV20-1 and TRBJ2-1; D perhaps matches TRBD1 (9 bases). The CDR3 runs to 15 residues. V dropped 3 bases and J dropped 4 bases, with 16 bases sitting between them. CDR1 DFQATT and CDR2 SNEGSKA come from the germline V gene (reference sequence). For the CDR3, the DNA is TGCAGTGCTAGTTTAGCGGGACAGGGATACAATGAGCAGTTCTTC. Its translation: CSASLAGQGYNEQFF.

This chain joins TRBV18 and TRBJ2-5, with TRBD1 as a possible D gene (6 bases). This CDR3 has 16 amino acids. Germline loops: CDR1 KGHSH, CDR2 LQKENI. The V gene lost 0 bases and the J gene lost 0 bases, with 11 bases spanning the gap. For the CDR3, the DNA is TGTGCCAGCTCACCACCTAACCAGGGGTACCAAGAGACCCAGTACTTC. Its protein product is CASSPPNQGYQETQYF.

The chain links TRBV6-2 or TRBV6-3 to TRBJ1-5, with D possibly matching TRBD1 (5 bases). This CDR3 is 15 amino acids long. The V gene's germline CDR1 is MNHEY and CDR2 SVGEGT. V lost 5 bases, J lost 7 bases, and 18 bases lay in between. This chain's CDR3 is CASSPRGGGDQPQHF. CDR3 nucleotide sequence: TGTGCCAGCAGTCCCCGGGGGGGAGGGGACCAGCCCCAGCATTTT.

V and J are TRBV6-5 and TRBJ1-4; no clear D gene. V was cut by 4 bases and J by 8 bases, with 11 bases left in between. Germline values: CDR1 MNHEY, CDR2 SVGAGI. This CDR3 comprises 13 residues. In nucleotides, the CDR3 is TGTGCCAGCAGTTCTCACGGCAGGGAAAAACTGTTTTTT. Amino acids: CASSSHGREKLFF.